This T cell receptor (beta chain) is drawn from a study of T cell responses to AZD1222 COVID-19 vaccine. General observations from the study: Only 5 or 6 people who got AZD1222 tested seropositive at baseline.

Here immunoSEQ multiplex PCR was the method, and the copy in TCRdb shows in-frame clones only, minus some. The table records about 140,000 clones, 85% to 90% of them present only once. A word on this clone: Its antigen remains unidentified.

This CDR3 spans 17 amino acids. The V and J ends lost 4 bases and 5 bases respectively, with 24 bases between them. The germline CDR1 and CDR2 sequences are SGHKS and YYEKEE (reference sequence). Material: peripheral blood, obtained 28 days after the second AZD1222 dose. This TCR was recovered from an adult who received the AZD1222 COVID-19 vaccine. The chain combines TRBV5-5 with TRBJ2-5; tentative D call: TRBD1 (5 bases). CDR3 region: CASSPVAGRAVAETQYF. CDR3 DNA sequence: TGTGCCAGCAGCCCGGTGGCTGGCAGGGCAGTTGCGGAGACCCAGTACTTC.